Listed below are T cell receptor beta chains from one sample, sequenced in a study of cytomegalovirus exposure and HLA in healthy donors. Measured with immunoSEQ multiplex PCR; TCRdb has only the in-frame clones, and not every one. This repertoire shows 100,000 to 150,000 clones, about 76% found once; its top ten account for 5.5% to 7%. The sample taken for sequencing was PBMCs. The source is a man aged 35-49 years in good health and CMV-seropositive. Each CDR3 is given with its conserved first and last residue. D genes are given only for firm matches. Only part of the rows carry a size: once, few, many, or a class if the clone is expanded.

clone size	V gene	D gene	J gene	CDR3 DNA	CDR3 protein
.	TRBV2	.	TRBJ1-5	TGTGCCAGCAGTGAAGACCAGGGGCACAATCAGCCCCAGCATTTT	CASSEDQGHNQPQHF
once	TRBV5-6	.	TRBJ2-7	TGTGCCAGCAGCGGGAGGCCCTCCGAGCAGTACTTC	CASSGRPSEQYF
few	TRBV7-8	TRBD1	TRBJ2-6	TGTGCCAGCAGTCCAGACAGGGCCGGGGCCAACGTCCTGACTTTC	CASSPDRAGANVLTF
once	TRBV9	.	TRBJ2-7	TGTGCCAGCAGCGTAGATGTGCGCTCCTACGAGCAGTACTTC	CASSVDVRSYEQYF
many	TRBV4-1	.	TRBJ2-3	TGCGCCAGCAGCCCTCCAGGGTCAGATACGCAGTATTTT	CASSPPGSDTQYF
.	TRBV6-1	.	TRBJ1-1	TGTGCCAGCATAGCGGGGGGTAGGTATGAAGCTTTCTTT	CASIAGGRYEAFF
.	TRBV28	TRBD1	TRBJ1-5	TGTGCCAGCAGTGCTGGGACAGGGGGCGTAGGCAATCAGCCCCAGCATTTT	CASSAGTGGVGNQPQHF
.	TRBV5-1	TRBD1	TRBJ2-1	TGCGCCAGCAGCTTGGCGGGACAGGGGATTGGTGAGCAGTTCTTC	CASSLAGQGIGEQFF
.	TRBV18	.	TRBJ2-7	TGTGCCAGCTCACCTGGGGCCACCGAGCAGTACTTC	CASSPGATEQYF
.	TRBV29-1	.	TRBJ2-5	TGCAGCGTTGTCCGGGGCTCGGGCGGGGAGCAGTACTTC	CSVVRGSGGEQYF
.	TRBV2	TRBD2	TRBJ2-2	TGTGCCAGCAGGGGGGGGACTAGCAATACGAACACCGGGGAGCTGTTTTTT	CASRGGTSNTNTGELFF
.	TRBV7-2	TRBD2	TRBJ2-1	TGTGCCAGCAGCTCAAGCGGGGGGGCCAGAAATGAGCAGTTCTTC	CASSSSGGARNEQFF
few	TRBV7-8	.	TRBJ2-3	TGTGCCAGCAGCTTAGACTTAGCCGTGGCGGATACGCAGTATTTT	CASSLDLAVADTQYF
.	TRBV10-3	.	TRBJ2-7	TGTGCCACCATGACAGCCCTCTGGGGCTCCTACGAGCAGTACTTC	CATMTALWGSYEQYF
.	TRBV29-1	TRBD2	TRBJ2-7	TGCAGCGTTGAAGGGGACTACCCTTACGAGCAGTACTTC	CSVEGDYPYEQYF
once	TRBV5-6	.	TRBJ1-2	TGTGCCAGCAGCTCGACGATACGCGGAAACTATGGCTACACCTTC	CASSSTIRGNYGYTF
.	TRBV19	.	TRBJ1-2	TGTGCCAGTAGTCCAGGGATAACCAGGGATGGCTACACCTTC	CASSPGITRDGYTF
.	TRBV6-6	TRBD2	TRBJ2-5	TGTGCCAGCGGCTTGGGGGAGGGCCGGGAGACCCAGTACTTC	CASGLGEGRETQYF
.	TRBV7-9	TRBD1	TRBJ1-2	TGTGCCAGCAGCCTTGGACAGGGTGAGGATGGCTACACCTTC	CASSLGQGEDGYTF
.	TRBV12-5	TRBD1	TRBJ2-7	TGTGCTAGTGGTTTGACGACAGGGGCCCTCTACGAGCAGTACTTC	CASGLTTGALYEQYF
.	TRBV27	TRBD2	TRBJ2-7	TGTGCCAGCAGCTATGGGACTACCAGGTCTTACGAGCAGTACTTC	CASSYGTTRSYEQYF
.	TRBV6-6	.	TRBJ1-2	TGTGCCAGCAGTTCCGGACGGCTTAGGGGCCTCTATGGCTACACCTTC	CASSSGRLRGLYGYTF
.	TRBV28	TRBD1	TRBJ1-5	TGTGCCAGCAGTTCACAGGGGTCCTGGCAGCCCCAGCATTTT	CASSSQGSWQPQHF
few	TRBV7-9	.	TRBJ2-1	TGTGCCAGCAGCTTGAGTAGCGATGAGCAGTTCTTC	CASSLSSDEQFF
.	TRBV7-9	TRBD1	TRBJ2-3	TGTGCCAGCAGCTTAACGGACAGGGGAAAATCGGATACGCAGTATTTT	CASSLTDRGKSDTQYF
.	TRBV6-1	TRBD1	TRBJ1-4	TGTGCCAGCAGGGATCGGACAGGGGGCTATGAAAAACTGTTTTTT	CASRDRTGGYEKLFF
.	TRBV30	.	TRBJ1-1	TGTGCCTGGAGTAGACAGAGGAACACTGAAGCTTTCTTT	CAWSRQRNTEAFF
.	TRBV7-8	TRBD1	TRBJ1-1	TGTGCCAGCAGCCAACCGGGACAGGGGTTGGGGACTGAAGCTTTCTTT	CASSQPGQGLGTEAFF
.	TRBV29-1	TRBD1	TRBJ2-5	TGCAGCGTTAACCGGGACAGGGGTTCGGGAGAGACCCAGTACTTC	CSVNRDRGSGETQYF
.	TRBV19	TRBD2	TRBJ2-5	TGTGCCAGTAGTTTTGGGGGGGAGGCCCAGTACTTC	CASSFGGEAQYF
.	TRBV4-1	.	TRBJ2-7	TGCGCCAGCAGCCAGGAAAAGACTTACTACGAGCAGTACTTC	CASSQEKTYYEQYF
.	TRBV15	.	TRBJ2-7	TGTGCCACCAGCAGAGAGGGGACACTTACCTACGAGCAGTACTTC	CATSREGTLTYEQYF
.	TRBV6-5	.	TRBJ1-2	TGTGCCAGCCTTTCAAGCAACCCCTATGGCTACACCTTC	CASLSSNPYGYTF
.	TRBV18	.	TRBJ1-3	TGTGCCACCAAAGGGGGCTCTGGAAACACCATATATTTT	CATKGGSGNTIYF
.	TRBV10-3	TRBD2	TRBJ2-1	TGTGCCATCAGTGCGCGGGTAGCGGGAGATTTCAATGAGCAGTTCTTC	CAISARVAGDFNEQFF
once	TRBV11-2	TRBD2	TRBJ2-4	TGTGCCAGCAGCTTAAACCCGGGGGGAGGTTTGAACATTCAGTACTTC	CASSLNPGGGLNIQYF
.	TRBV11-2	TRBD2	TRBJ2-1	TGTGCCAGCAGCTCCCGGACTAGCGGCAATGAGCAGTTCTTC	CASSSRTSGNEQFF
.	TRBV5-5	.	TRBJ1-1	TGTGCCAGCAGCTTGGAACAGATGAACACTGAAGCTTTCTTT	CASSLEQMNTEAFF
.	TRBV7-6	.	TRBJ2-5	TGTGCCAGCAGCTTAGCGTACCGGGAGACCCAGTACTTC	CASSLAYRETQYF
.	TRBV5-1	TRBD1	TRBJ1-2	TGCGCCAGCAGCTCGGACAGGGGAAAGTATGGCTACACCTTC	CASSSDRGKYGYTF
.	TRBV27	TRBD1	TRBJ2-2	TGTGCCAGCAGTTTTGGGAAGGGGACAGGGGGCAGGGAGCTGTTTTTT	CASSFGKGTGGRELFF
.	TRBV5-1	.	TRBJ1-1	TGCGCCAGCAGCTTGCAAACAGGGAGTACTGAAGCTTTCTTT	CASSLQTGSTEAFF
few	TRBV29-1	.	TRBJ2-1	TGCAGCGTCCACAGGGAATACAATGAGCAGTTCTTC	CSVHREYNEQFF
.	TRBV2	.	TRBJ1-5	TGTGCCAGCAGCGCGGGACCAAAGAACAATCAGCCCCAGCATTTT	CASSAGPKNNQPQHF
.	TRBV30	TRBD1	TRBJ1-1	TGTGCCTGGAGTGATTTCAGGGGGGTAAACACTGAAGCTTTCTTT	CAWSDFRGVNTEAFF
once	TRBV15	TRBD2	TRBJ2-1	TGTGCCACCAGCAGCGGACTAGCGGGAGGATCCTACAATGAGCAGTTCTTC	CATSSGLAGGSYNEQFF
.	TRBV28	TRBD1	TRBJ1-4	TGTGCCAGCACCCGGGACAGGGGTAATGAAAAACTGTTTTTT	CASTRDRGNEKLFF
.	TRBV28	TRBD1	TRBJ2-7	TGTGCCAGCAGACCCGACAGGGGGACCTCCTACGAGCAGTACTTC	CASRPDRGTSYEQYF
.	TRBV7-6	.	TRBJ2-1	TGTGCCAGCAGCTTAAGAGGTCCCGAACTCTCCTACAATGAGCAGTTCTTC	CASSLRGPELSYNEQFF
few	TRBV6-1	.	TRBJ1-1	TGTGCCAGCAGTTCAGGAAAAACTGAAGCTTTCTTT	CASSSGKTEAFF
.	TRBV7-6	TRBD2	TRBJ2-2	TGTGCCAGCAGCTTACTTGGGCTAGCGGGAGTCACCGGGGAGCTGTTTTTT	CASSLLGLAGVTGELFF
.	TRBV5-1	.	TRBJ2-1	TGCGCCAGCAGCTTAGGGGGAAGCTCCTACAATGAGCAGTTCTTC	CASSLGGSSYNEQFF
.	TRBV9	TRBD1	TRBJ2-5	TGTGCCAGCAGCGGACGTGGGACAGGGGTGGGAGAGACCCAGTACTTC	CASSGRGTGVGETQYF
.	TRBV6-6	.	TRBJ1-2	TGTGCCAGCAGTTCCCACGAGGGGGAGGGCTATGGCTACACCTTC	CASSSHEGEGYGYTF
.	TRBV19	.	TRBJ2-7	TGTGCCACCCAGGGTGCCCTTTACGAGCAGTACTTC	CATQGALYEQYF
.	TRBV7-2	TRBD1	TRBJ2-7	TGTGCCAGCAGCCCGAGAGGGACAGGGGCATACGAGCAGTACTTC	CASSPRGTGAYEQYF
.	TRBV5-1	.	TRBJ2-3	TGCGCCAGCACCCTAGCGTCTAGCACAGATACGCAGTATTTT	CASTLASSTDTQYF
.	TRBV9	TRBD2	TRBJ2-2	TGTGCCAGCAGCGCTAGCGGGGGACGGGGTACCGGGGAGCTGTTTTTT	CASSASGGRGTGELFF